Listed below are T cell receptor beta chains from one sample, sequenced in a study of cytomegalovirus exposure and HLA in healthy donors. Method: immunoSEQ multiplex PCR; TCRdb's copy keeps in-frame clones and lacks some. Among 120,000 or so clones listed, roughly 17% were seen once. The sequenced material came from PBMCs. The receptors were sampled from a female donor in good health and CMV-seropositive. Each CDR3 is given with its conserved first and last residue. Fields, in order: J gene, clone size, D gene, V gene, CDR3 protein, CDR3 DNA. A D gene is named only where the DNA matches it firmly. Size tells how often a clone was seen (once, few, many) or the class of an expanded clone, and some rows leave it out.

J: TRBJ2-1
size: few
D: -
V: TRBV18
CDR3: CASEADRYNEQFF
DNA: TGTGCCAGCGAAGCGGACCGATACAATGAGCAGTTCTTC

J: TRBJ2-1
size: few
D: -
V: TRBV2
CDR3: CASSEDRSSYNEQFF
DNA: TGTGCCAGCAGTGAAGACAGGAGCTCCTACAATGAGCAGTTCTTC

J: TRBJ2-1
size: few
D: -
V: TRBV7-6
CDR3: CASSLATAQNEQFF
DNA: TGTGCCAGCAGCTTAGCGACAGCCCAAAATGAGCAGTTCTTC

J: TRBJ2-2
size: few
D: -
V: TRBV5-1
CDR3: CASSFLYGGQSGGLFF
DNA: TGCGCCAGCAGCTTTTTGTACGGGGGGCAGTCCGGGGGGCTGTTTTTT

J: TRBJ2-5
size: -
D: -
V: TRBV7-8
CDR3: CASSLDAGRETQYF
DNA: TGTGCCAGCAGCTTAGATGCGGGCCGAGAGACCCAGTACTTC

J: TRBJ2-3
size: -
D: -
V: TRBV9
CDR3: CASSVVPQDTQYF
DNA: TGTGCCAGCAGCGTAGTCCCACAAGATACGCAGTATTTT

J: TRBJ2-7
size: -
D: TRBD2
V: TRBV28
CDR3: CASSVAGVEQYF
DNA: TGTGCCAGCAGTGTAGCGGGAGTCGAGCAGTACTTC

J: TRBJ2-7
size: few
D: TRBD2
V: TRBV10-3
CDR3: CASGTSVRNSYEQYF
DNA: TGTGCCTCGGGGACTAGCGTACGGAATTCCTACGAGCAGTACTTC

J: TRBJ1-4
size: few
D: TRBD1
V: TRBV9
CDR3: CASSGIGDSTTNEKLFF
DNA: TGTGCCAGCAGCGGGATAGGGGACAGCACAACTAATGAAAAACTGTTTTTT

J: TRBJ2-7
size: -
D: -
V: TRBV9
CDR3: CASSLRGLSDEQYF
DNA: TGTGCCAGCAGCCTCAGGGGCCTGAGTGACGAGCAGTACTTC

J: TRBJ2-5
size: few
D: -
V: TRBV5-1
CDR3: CASSSGETQYF
DNA: TGCGCCAGCAGCTCCGGGGAGACCCAGTACTTC

J: TRBJ2-2
size: -
D: TRBD2
V: TRBV27
CDR3: CASRPGTSFTGELFF
DNA: TGTGCCAGCAGACCCGGGACTAGCTTCACCGGGGAGCTGTTTTTT

J: TRBJ2-7
size: -
D: -
V: TRBV30
CDR3: CAWSGLPGEQYF
DNA: TGTGCCTGGAGTGGTCTCCCAGGGGAGCAGTACTTC

J: TRBJ2-2
size: few
D: TRBD2
V: TRBV11-3
CDR3: CASSLSGGSGELFF
DNA: TGTGCCAGCAGCTTATCGGGAGGGTCCGGGGAGCTGTTTTTT

J: TRBJ1-1
size: few
D: -
V: TRBV15
CDR3: CATSRDLGITEAFF
DNA: TGTGCCACCAGCAGAGATCTGGGCATCACTGAAGCTTTCTTT

J: TRBJ1-1
size: few
D: TRBD1
V: TRBV10-3
CDR3: CAIRTDRGEAEAFF
DNA: TGTGCCATCAGGACGGACAGGGGGGAAGCTGAAGCTTTCTTT

J: TRBJ1-1
size: few
D: TRBD1
V: TRBV4-2
CDR3: CASSHPGQANTEAFF
DNA: TGTGCCAGCAGCCATCCCGGACAGGCGAACACTGAAGCTTTCTTT

J: TRBJ2-3
size: -
D: -
V: TRBV5-1
CDR3: CASSLVGEPDTQYF
DNA: TGCGCCAGCAGCTTGGTGGGAGAACCAGATACGCAGTATTTT

J: TRBJ1-2
size: -
D: TRBD1
V: TRBV10-3
CDR3: CAISGTGFNGYGYTF
DNA: TGTGCCATCAGTGGGACAGGGTTTAACGGCTATGGCTACACCTTC

J: TRBJ1-5
size: -
D: TRBD1
V: TRBV19
CDR3: CASSGVRDRPARIQPQHF
DNA: TGTGCCAGTAGCGGCGTCAGGGACAGGCCTGCGAGAATTCAGCCCCAGCATTTT

J: TRBJ1-1
size: -
D: -
V: TRBV5-1
CDR3: CASSLHAGVGYTEAFF
DNA: TGCGCCAGCAGCTTGCATGCAGGGGTCGGTTACACTGAAGCTTTCTTT

J: TRBJ2-3
size: -
D: TRBD2
V: TRBV18
CDR3: CASSPISGSTDTQYF
DNA: TGTGCCAGCTCCCCGATTAGCGGGAGCACAGATACGCAGTATTTT

J: TRBJ2-7
size: -
D: TRBD2
V: TRBV27
CDR3: CASSPIDGLAGVNRWF
DNA: TGTGCCAGCAGCCCTATCGACGGACTAGCGGGAGTCAATAGGTGGTTC

J: TRBJ2-5
size: -
D: -
V: TRBV4-3
CDR3: CASSQAQGFGETQYF
DNA: TGCGCCAGCAGCCAAGCTCAGGGTTTCGGGGAGACCCAGTACTTC

J: TRBJ1-1
size: -
D: -
V: TRBV4-2
CDR3: CASSSPPNTEAFF
DNA: TGTGCCAGCAGCTCCCCTCCGAACACTGAAGCTTTCTTT

J: TRBJ2-1
size: -
D: -
V: TRBV18
CDR3: CASSPVGSSYNEQFF
DNA: TGTGCCAGCTCACCGGTTGGGAGCTCCTACAATGAGCAGTTCTTC

J: TRBJ1-1
size: -
D: -
V: TRBV4-3
CDR3: CASRGQPNTEAFF
DNA: TGCGCCAGCAGGGGACAACCGAACACTGAAGCTTTCTTT

J: TRBJ2-2
size: -
D: TRBD1
V: TRBV12-5
CDR3: CASGLLPTGTGVTGELFF
DNA: TGTGCTAGTGGTTTGCTTCCCACTGGGACAGGGGTTACCGGGGAGCTGTTTTTT

J: TRBJ2-3
size: few
D: TRBD1
V: TRBV10-3
CDR3: CAIRGPTGVPDTQYF
DNA: TGTGCCATCAGAGGGCCCACAGGGGTTCCAGATACGCAGTATTTT

J: TRBJ2-1
size: few
D: -
V: TRBV30
CDR3: CAWSVVGSHNEQFF
DNA: TGTGCCTGGAGTGTAGTCGGGAGCCACAATGAGCAGTTCTTC

J: TRBJ1-4
size: -
D: TRBD1
V: TRBV7-8
CDR3: CASSVTGTGHEKLFF
DNA: TGTGCCAGCAGCGTTACCGGGACAGGGCATGAAAAACTGTTTTTT

J: TRBJ2-2
size: few
D: TRBD1
V: TRBV9
CDR3: CASSGDRGNTGELFF
DNA: TGTGCCAGCAGCGGGGACAGGGGTAACACCGGGGAGCTGTTTTTT

J: TRBJ1-1
size: -
D: -
V: TRBV27
CDR3: CASSLSGATEAFF
DNA: TGTGCCAGCAGTTTATCGGGGGCCACTGAAGCTTTCTTT